Following are 7 T cell receptor beta chains from one sample sequenced in a study of blood T cell repertoires in COVID-19. The table came from immunoSEQ multiplex PCR; TCRdb's copy has only in-frame clones and leaves some out. The sample shows roughly 93,000 clones, roughly 80% of them seen only once. Sequenced: peripheral blood. The source is a woman of 80 years or more with acute or convalescent COVID-19.

The V gene is TRBV7-2, the J gene TRBJ1-1, with D hard to call. The germline gives CDR1 SGHTA, CDR2 FQGNSA. This CDR3 is 13 amino acids long. Trimming left V 3 bases short and J 0 bases short, with 5 bases between. The chain's CDR3 is CASSFRMNTEAFF. CDR3 DNA: TGTGCCAGCAGCTTTCGTATGAACACTGAAGCTTTCTTT.

The genes are TRBV12-3 or TRBV12-4 and TRBJ1-2; TRBD1 is a possible D gene (6 bases). Trimming left V 6 bases short and J 3 bases short, with 11 bases between. The CDR3 runs to 13 residues. The chain's CDR3 is CASRSPGDYGYTF. CDR3 in DNA: TGTGCCAGCAGAAGCCCAGGGGACTATGGCTACACCTTC.

J is TRBJ1-1 and V is TRBV3-1 (or the pseudogene TRBV3-2); 7 nucleotides line up with TRBD1. V lost 4 bases to trimming and J lost 4 bases; unmatched junction nucleotides: 6. The CDR3 sequence is 14 residues long. In germline, CDR1 is LGHDT, CDR2 YNNKEL (reference sequence). Written as DNA, the CDR3 is TGTGCCAGCAGCCCACGACAGGGATTCACTGAAGCTTTCTTT. Protein product: CASSPRQGFTEAFF.

The chain uses TRBV4-3 and TRBJ1-1; TRBD1 matches at 8 bases. The CDR3 runs 16 residues. The V gene's germline CDR1 is LGHNA and CDR2 YSLEER. V was pared by 0 bases and J by 0 bases, with 3 bases of the junction left unmatched. The CDR3 DNA follows: TGCGCCAGCAGCCAAGACAGGGGGCCTTTGAACACTGAAGCTTTCTTT. It translates to CASSQDRGPLNTEAFF.

This clone came up once. The V call is TRBV28, the J call TRBJ2-7; 7 nucleotides align to TRBD1. CDR1 and CDR2 from the germline V gene are MDHEN and SYDVKM. The length of the CDR3 is 13 residues. The trim removed 5 bases at V and 2 bases at J, leaving 3 bases unmatched. CDR3 loop: CASSGQATYEQYV. CDR3 in DNA: TGTGCCAGCAGTGGACAGGCGACCTACGAGCAGTACGTC.

The chain uses TRBV7-2 and TRBJ1-1, with TRBD1 as a possible D gene (6 bases). The ends were cut back, 1 base at V and 9 bases at J, with 18 bases in the middle. Germline assignment: CDR1 SGHTA and CDR2 FQGNSA. This CDR3 region has 15 residues. The CDR3 nucleotides read TGTGCCAGCAGCTTAGACGGGGGGGCGTCGGCTCAAGCTTTCTTT. It codes for CASSLDGGASAQAFF. The complete variable domain, with remaining parts taken from reference TRBV7-2 and TRBJ1-1, reads GAGVSQSPSNKVTEKGKDVELRCDPISGHTALYWYRQSLGQGLEFLIYFQGNSAPDKSGLPSDRFSAERTGGSVSTLTIQRTQQEDSAVYLCASSLDGGASAQAFFGQGTRLTVV.

V and J are TRBV5-4 and TRBJ1-2; 7 nucleotides agree with TRBD1. Germline CDR1 reads SGHNT; CDR2 reads YYREEE (reference sequence). V shed 4 bases and J 6 bases; nucleotides not matched to a gene: 9. CDR3 size: 14 residues. The CDR3 DNA follows: TGTGCCAGCAGCCTCCCCCACAGGGGCGATGGCTACACCTTC. Translating gives CASSLPHRGDGYTF.